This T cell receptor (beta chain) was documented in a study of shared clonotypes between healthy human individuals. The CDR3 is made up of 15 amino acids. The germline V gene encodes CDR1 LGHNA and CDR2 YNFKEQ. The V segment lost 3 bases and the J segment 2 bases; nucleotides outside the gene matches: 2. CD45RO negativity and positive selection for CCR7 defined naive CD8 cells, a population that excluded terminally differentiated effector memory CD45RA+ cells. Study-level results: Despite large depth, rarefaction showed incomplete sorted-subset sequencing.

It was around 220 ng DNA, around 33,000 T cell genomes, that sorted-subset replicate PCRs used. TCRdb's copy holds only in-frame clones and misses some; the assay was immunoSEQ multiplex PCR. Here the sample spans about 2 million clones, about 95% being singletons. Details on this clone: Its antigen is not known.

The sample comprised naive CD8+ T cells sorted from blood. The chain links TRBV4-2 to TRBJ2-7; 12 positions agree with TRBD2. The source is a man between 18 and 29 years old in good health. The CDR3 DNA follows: TGTGCCAGCAGCCAGCGACTAGCGGGAGCCTACGAGCAGTACTTC. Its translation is CASSQRLAGAYEQYF.